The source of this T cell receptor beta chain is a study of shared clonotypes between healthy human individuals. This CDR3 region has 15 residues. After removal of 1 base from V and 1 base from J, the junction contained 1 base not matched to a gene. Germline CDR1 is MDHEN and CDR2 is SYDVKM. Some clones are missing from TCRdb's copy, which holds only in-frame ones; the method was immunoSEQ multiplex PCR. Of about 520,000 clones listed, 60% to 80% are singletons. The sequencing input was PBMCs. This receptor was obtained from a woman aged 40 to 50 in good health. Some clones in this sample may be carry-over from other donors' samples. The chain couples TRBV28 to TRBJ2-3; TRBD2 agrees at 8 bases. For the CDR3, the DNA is TGTGCCAGCAGTTTATTCGGGAGGGGCACAGATACGCAGTATTTT. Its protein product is CASSLFGRGTDTQYF. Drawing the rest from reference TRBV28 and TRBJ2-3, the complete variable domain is DVKVTQSSRYLVKRTGEKVFLECVQDMDHENMFWYRQDPGLGLRLIYFSYDVKMKEKGDIPEGYSVSREKKERFSLILESASTNQTSMYLCASSLFGRGTDTQYFGPGTRLTVL.